These 8 T cell receptor beta chains came from one sample sequenced in a study of identical twins. TCRdb ran MiXCR on the 5' RACE reads and lists one entry per CDR3 protein. The sample includes roughly 1,500,000 distinct CDR3 sequences, under 35% of them seen just once. Sequenced: cord blood. The receptors come from a newborn girl in good health.

This clonotype has just a few counts. This sequence joins TRBV12-3 or TRBV12-4 and TRBJ2-1; possible D gene TRBD2, 5 bases. V was pared by 7 bases and J by 6 bases, with 10 bases between. This CDR3 contains 12 residues. The CDR3 DNA reads as TGTGCCAGCACCCCCGGGGTCAATGAGCAGTTCTTC. Protein sequence: CASTPGVNEQFF.

This clonotype was seen only a few times. The chain combines TRBV4-1 with TRBJ2-1; TRBD2 matches at 7 bases. CDR1 and CDR2 (germline): MGHRA, YSYEKL. V shed 4 bases and J 2 bases; nucleotides not matched to a gene: 8. The CDR3 is made up of 16 amino acids. The CDR3 loop reads CASSPLGLLTYNEQFF. DNA for the CDR3: TGCGCCAGCAGCCCCCTGGGACTACTAACCTACAATGAGCAGTTCTTC.

The CDR3 loop is CASSYRTSVRWTGELFF. The CDR3 DNA reads TGTGCCAGCAGTTACCGCACCTCCGTTAGATGGACCGGGGAGCTGTTTTTT. V usage is TRBV6-7 and J usage is TRBJ2-2; D is unresolved. TRBV6-7 qualifies as an ORF whose function is uncertain. The CDR3 covers 17 residues. V was trimmed by 2 bases and J by 5 bases, leaving 18 bases between them.

J is TRBJ1-2 and V is TRBV4-1; D is perhaps TRBD1 (6 bases). The CDR3 runs to 16 residues. CDR1 and CDR2 from the germline V gene are MGHRA and YSYEKL. The V end was cut by 4 bases, the J end by 1 base, with 16 bases between. The CDR3 DNA is TGCGCCAGCAGCCGCTACCACAGGGAACTTAACTATGGCTACACCTTC. Translated: CASSRYHRELNYGYTF.

The rearrangement uses TRBV6-2 or TRBV6-3 and TRBJ1-5, with 10 bases matching TRBD1. Losses at the gene ends were 6 bases for V and 4 bases for J; bases not matched to a gene: 6. Germline V gene sequence: CDR1 MNHEY, CDR2 SVGEGT. The CDR3 sequence is 15 residues long. CDR3 region: CASREVDRGNQPQHF. CDR3 nucleotide sequence: TGTGCCAGCAGAGAAGTGGACAGGGGGAATCAGCCCCAGCATTTT.

The V and J genes are TRBV12-3 or TRBV12-4 and TRBJ1-4, with 8 bases fitting TRBD1. The CDR3 consists of 13 residues. V shed 1 base and J 8 bases; nucleotides not matched to a gene: 0. In DNA, the CDR3 is TGTGCCAGCAGTTTAGGGGACAGGGAAAAACTGTTTTTT. Its protein product is CASSLGDREKLFF.

The gene calls are TRBV30 and TRBJ1-5; D possibly corresponds to TRBD1 (6 bases). The V gene's germline CDR1 is GTSNPN and CDR2 SVGIG (reference sequence). Trimming shortened V by 6 bases and J by 0 bases, and 18 bases separated the two germline ends. CDR3 size: 16 residues. In DNA, the CDR3 is TGTGCCTGCAGAAGACAGGTTGTTAGTAGCAATCAGCCCCAGCATTTT. Its protein product is CACRRQVVSSNQPQHF.

This clonotype was counted a few times. The rearrangement joins TRBV11-2 to TRBJ2-7; 8 bases are a match to TRBD2. CDR3 length equals 12 residues. Unmatched junction bases numbered 9, after V lost 10 bases and J lost 7 bases. CDR1 and CDR2 (germline): SGHAT, FQNNGV. The CDR3 DNA sequence: TGTGCCATCTTAGCGGGGTACAATGAGCAGTACTTC. Encoded protein: CAILAGYNEQYF.